Listed here is a single T cell receptor (beta chain). The sample is drawn from a study of blood T cell repertoires in COVID-19. TCRdb keeps only in-frame clones here, not all; method: immunoSEQ multiplex PCR. Of 95,000 to 120,000 clones in the sample, around nine tenths are singletons; the top ten hold roughly 8.4%. The receptor comes from a woman in her seventies who had recovered from COVID-19. The source material was peripheral blood.

CDR3 loop: CASSSGVGGWHEQFF. For the CDR3, the DNA is TGTGCCAGCAGTTCAGGGGTTGGGGGCTGGCATGAGCAGTTCTTC. The gene calls are TRBV28 and TRBJ2-1, with D possibly being TRBD1 (6 bases). There are 15 residues in the CDR3. V gave up 4 bases and J gave up 8 bases, with 18 bases separating them. The germline gives CDR1 MDHEN, CDR2 SYDVKM.